This entry lists 30 T cell receptor beta chains sequenced from one sample in a study of blood T cell repertoires in COVID-19. Some clones are missing from TCRdb's copy, which holds only in-frame ones; the method was immunoSEQ multiplex PCR. The data show about 430,000 clones, approximately 87% seen once. The sequenced sample was PBMCs or T cells enriched from blood (not recorded which). Source of these receptors: a woman aged 25 to 39 with acute COVID-19.

The chain joins TRBV30 to TRBJ2-7, with 9 nucleotides matching TRBD1. This CDR3 is built from 16 residues. Trimming removed 1 base from V and 2 bases from J; junction bases left unmatched: 9. Germline CDR1 and CDR2: GTSNPN and SVGIG (reference sequence). The CDR3 is CAWSAKGQGAPYEQYF. The CDR3 DNA reads TGTGCCTGGAGTGCCAAGGGACAGGGTGCACCCTACGAGCAGTACTTC.

The chain has TRBV2 and TRBJ1-6, with 7 bases fitting TRBD1. The CDR3 consists of 15 residues. J lost 4 bases, V lost 5 bases, and 5 bases had no gene match. Germline-derived CDR1 and CDR2 are SNHLY and FYNNEI. This CDR3 reads CASSPQTGYNSPLHF. The CDR3 bases are TGTGCCAGCAGTCCCCAGACAGGGTATAATTCACCCCTCCACTTT.

The genes are TRBV4-3 and TRBJ2-3; 14 bases fit TRBD2. Trimming removed 1 base from V and 6 bases from J; junction bases left unmatched: 3. The CDR3 totals 16 residues. Germline V gene sequence: CDR1 LGHNA, CDR2 YSLEER. The DNA for the CDR3 is TGCGCCAGCAGCCAAGGGACTAGCGGGGGGTCGGATACGCAGTATTTT. It is translated as CASSQGTSGGSDTQYF.

The chain couples TRBV5-1 to TRBJ2-1; 10 positions match TRBD2. Germline V lookup: CDR1 SGHRS, CDR2 YFSETQ. The CDR3 sequence is 17 residues long. J gave up 3 bases and V 0 bases, and 6 bases lay outside the gene matches. CDR3 protein: CASSLEVVAGGYNEQFF. The CDR3 DNA reads TGCGCCAGCAGCTTGGAAGTCGTAGCGGGGGGCTACAATGAGCAGTTCTTC.

This rearrangement joins TRBV4-3 to TRBJ2-5, with TRBD1 matching over 8 bases. V shed 2 bases and J 2 bases; nucleotides not matched to a gene: 10. This CDR3 spans 17 amino acids. The germline gives CDR1 LGHNA, CDR2 YSLEER. CDR3 sequence reads: CASSQFSGTGGQETQYF. The CDR3 nucleotides read TGCGCCAGCAGCCAATTTTCGGGTACAGGGGGGCAAGAGACCCAGTACTTC.

The chain uses TRBV19 and TRBJ1-1; D perhaps matches TRBD1 (5 bases). The CDR3 contains 12 residues. The V end was cut by 2 bases, the J end by 8 bases, with 9 bases between. CDR1 is LNHDA, CDR2 SQIVND, per germline (reference sequence). CDR3 region: CASSIWAGEAFF. The CDR3 nucleotides are TGTGCCAGTAGTATATGGGCAGGGGAAGCTTTCTTT.

The CDR3 DNA sequence: TGTGCCAGCAGTGAAGCGGGAGGGGGGGAACGCCACGAGCAGTACTTC. Translating gives CASSEAGGGERHEQYF. The chain recombines TRBV2 with TRBJ2-7; possibly TRBD2 for D (7 bases). CDR1 and CDR2 (germline): SNHLY, FYNNEI. The germline V and J ends were trimmed by 0 bases and 5 bases, with 17 bases remaining between them. The CDR3 is 16 amino acids. Full variable domain (rest looked up from reference TRBV2 and TRBJ2-7): EPEVTQTPSHQVTQMGQEVILRCVPISNHLYFYWYRQILGQKVEFLVSFYNNEISEKSEIFDDQFSVERPDGSNFTLKIRSTKLEDSAMYFCASSEAGGGERHEQYFGPGTRLTVT.

J is TRBJ1-2 and V is TRBV9; 7 bases match TRBD1. Germline loops: CDR1 SGDLS, CDR2 YYNGEE. The CDR3 has 17 residues. V shed 3 bases, J shed 0 bases, and the junction held 11 bases outside the gene matches. The CDR3 here is CASSDRGAHHSNYGYTF. CDR3 coding DNA: TGTGCCAGCAGCGACAGGGGCGCCCACCACTCTAACTATGGCTACACCTTC.

The count of this clone is one. V is TRBV7-9 and J is TRBJ2-5; maybe TRBD1 (6 bases). The V end lost 5 bases, the J end lost 2 bases, and 21 bases lay between the germline ends. Per the germline V gene, CDR1 is SEHNR and CDR2 is FQNEAQ (reference sequence). This CDR3 contains 17 residues. The CDR3 DNA reads as TGTGCCAGCAGCCTAGGCCTCAGGGGAGATTGGCAAGAGACCCAGTACTTC. This encodes CASSLGLRGDWQETQYF. The full variable domain, in which reference TRBV7-9 and TRBJ2-5 provide the parts outside the CDR3, is DTGVSQNPRHKITKRGQNVTFRCDPISEHNRLYWYRQTLGQGPEFLTYFQNEAQLEKSRLLSDRFSAERPKGSFSTLEIQRTEQGDSAMYLCASSLGLRGDWQETQYFGPGTRLLVL.

The V and J genes are TRBV12-5 and TRBJ1-2; 7 positions match TRBD1. J was trimmed by 0 bases and V by 4 bases; bases with no gene match: 5. Germline loops: CDR1 LGHNT, CDR2 FRNRAP. The CDR3 consists of 15 residues. CDR3: CASGWGTVANYGYTF. The CDR3 DNA sequence: TGTGCTAGTGGTTGGGGGACAGTAGCTAACTATGGCTACACCTTC.

The chain combines TRBV4-3 with TRBJ2-7; 7 bases map to TRBD1. Germline-derived CDR1 and CDR2 are LGHNA and YSLEER. The V gene end was trimmed by 2 bases and the J gene end by 4 bases; junction bases not matched to a gene: 5. CDR3 length: 14 amino acids. The CDR3 nucleotides are TGCGCCAGCAGCCAAAGAGGGGGCGCTTACGAGCAGTACTTC. Translating gives CASSQRGGAYEQYF.

The chain carries TRBV5-1 and TRBJ2-1; D might be TRBD1 (6 bases). There are 13 residues in the CDR3. In germline, CDR1 is SGHRS, CDR2 YFSETQ. Trimming left V 3 bases short and J 5 bases short, with 9 bases between. In nucleotides, the CDR3 is TGCGCCAGCAGCTGGGACATAGACAATGAGCAGTTCTTC. Amino acid sequence: CASSWDIDNEQFF. The whole variable domain, remainder taken from reference TRBV5-1 and TRBJ2-1, is KAGVTQTPRYLIKTRGQQVTLSCSPISGHRSVSWYQQTPGQGLQFLFEYFSETQRNKGNFPGRFSGRQFSNSRSEMNVSTLELGDSALYLCASSWDIDNEQFFGPGTRLTVL.

This clone has a handful of counts. V is TRBV14 and J is TRBJ2-3, with D tentatively TRBD2 (6 bases). Trimming took 4 bases from V and 3 from J, leaving 11 bases between them. Germline assignment: CDR1 SGHDN and CDR2 FVKESK. The CDR3 length is 14 residues. DNA of the CDR3: TGTGCCAGCAGCCGGACTATTTTGACAGATACGCAGTATTTT. As protein: CASSRTILTDTQYF. Full variable domain (missing parts from reference TRBV14 and TRBJ2-3): EAGVTQFPSHSVIEKGQTVTLRCDPISGHDNLYWYRRVMGKEIKFLLHFVKESKQDESGMPNNRFLAERTGGTYSTLKVQPAELEDSGVYFCASSRTILTDTQYFGPGTRLTVL.

The gene calls are TRBV19 and TRBJ2-2, with TRBD2 identical over 14 bases. Unmatched junction bases numbered 2, after V lost 4 bases and J lost 4 bases. This CDR3 comprises 16 residues. Germline lookup yields CDR1 LNHDA and CDR2 SQIVND (reference sequence). CDR3 DNA sequence: TGTGCCAGTAGTACCGGGACTAGCGGGGGCACCGGGGAGCTGTTTTTT. Protein sequence: CASSTGTSGGTGELFF. The full variable domain, with the rest looked up from reference TRBV19 and TRBJ2-2, is DGGITQSPKYLFRKEGQNVTLSCEQNLNHDAMYWYRQDPGQGLRLIYYSQIVNDFQKGDIAEGYSVSREKKESFPLTVTSAQKNPTAFYLCASSTGTSGGTGELFFGEGSRLTVL.

The chain recombines TRBV3-1 (or the pseudogene TRBV3-2) with TRBJ1-2, with a weak D call TRBD1 (6 bases). Germline loops: CDR1 LGHDT, CDR2 YNNKEL (reference sequence). The CDR3 is 16 amino acids. Trimming shortened V by 1 base and J by 8 bases, and 20 bases separated the two germline ends. The CDR3 sequence: CASSQAGAGEILGYTF. For the CDR3, the DNA is TGTGCCAGCAGCCAAGCCGGGGCAGGGGAAATCCTGGGCTACACCTTC.

As for this clone: One end of the junction varies from germline; a read error may be responsible. The chain employs TRBV7-9 and TRBJ1-1; 9 nucleotides agree with TRBD1. From germline, CDR1 is SEHNR and CDR2 FQNEAQ (reference sequence). CDR3 size: 15 residues. Here the CDR3 reads CASSIAGQGLTEAFF. CDR3 sequence (DNA): TGTGCCAGCAGCATAGCCGGACAGGGGCTCACTGAAGCTTTCTTT. Full variable domain (missing parts from reference TRBV7-9 and TRBJ1-1): DTGVSQNPRHKITKRGQNVTFRCDPISEHNRLYWYRQTLGQGPEFLTYFQNEAQLEKSRLLSDRFSAERPKGSFSTLEIQRTEQGDSAMYLCASSIAGQGLTEAFFGQGTRLTVV.

This chain uses TRBV7-9 with TRBJ2-7; 10 bases align to TRBD1. V was clipped by 8 bases and J by 0 bases; unmatched bases: 7. This CDR3 spans 15 amino acids. The germline V gene encodes CDR1 SEHNR and CDR2 FQNEAQ (reference sequence). DNA for the CDR3: TGTGCCAGCGGGTTCTGGACAGGGGGCTCCTACGAGCAGTACTTC. It translates to CASGFWTGGSYEQYF.

J is TRBJ2-3 and V is TRBV18, with D possibly TRBD2 on 6 matching bases. Germline V gene lookup returns CDR1 KGHSH and CDR2 LQKENI. This CDR3 is 15 amino acids long. Trimming left V 0 bases short and J 3 bases short, with 10 bases between. The CDR3 loop reads CASSPPGGVTDTQYF. CDR3 sequence (DNA): TGTGCCAGCTCACCACCTGGCGGGGTGACAGATACGCAGTATTTT. The whole variable domain, filled in from reference TRBV18 and TRBJ2-3, reads NAGVMQNPRHLVRRRGQEARLRCSPMKGHSHVYWYRQLPEEGLKFMVYLQKENIIDESGMPKERFSAEFPKEGPSILRIQQVVRGDSAAYFCASSPPGGVTDTQYFGPGTRLTVL.

The V call is TRBV5-4, the J call TRBJ2-3; 7 nucleotides align to TRBD2. This CDR3 has 15 residues. V trimming: 4 bases; J trimming: 0 bases; junction bases outside the gene matches: 5. Germline lookup yields CDR1 SGHNT and CDR2 YYREEE (reference sequence). The CDR3 loop is CASSPGTTSTDTQYF. In DNA form, the CDR3 reads TGTGCCAGCAGCCCCGGGACTACCAGCACAGATACGCAGTATTTT.

The V and J genes are TRBV7-9 and TRBJ2-1; 8 nucleotides line up with TRBD1. Per the germline V gene, CDR1 is SEHNR and CDR2 is FQNEAQ (reference sequence). The CDR3 spans 16 residues. Trimming removed 0 bases from V and 2 bases from J; junction bases left unmatched: 3. The CDR3 region has the DNA TGTGCCAGCAGCTTAGCGGCAGGGGGCGCCTACAATGAGCAGTTCTTC. Amino acid sequence: CASSLAAGGAYNEQFF.

J is TRBJ2-7 and V is TRBV29-1; D is perhaps TRBD1 (5 bases). The V gene's germline CDR1 is SQVTM and CDR2 ANQGSEA. V lost 0 bases and J lost 6, with 9 bases in between. The CDR3 extends over 12 amino acids. The CDR3 protein is CSVEEEGAEQYF. CDR3 nucleotides: TGCAGCGTTGAAGAGGAAGGGGCCGAGCAGTACTTC.

The chain is built from TRBV18 and TRBJ2-5, with D maybe TRBD2 (6 bases). V was trimmed by 0 bases and J by 5 bases, leaving 13 bases between them. This CDR3 has 15 residues. Germline CDR1 is KGHSH and CDR2 is LQKENI. This CDR3 is CASSPPQGGGETQYF. The CDR3 nucleotides read TGTGCCAGCTCACCACCGCAGGGAGGCGGTGAGACCCAGTACTTC.

The rearrangement links TRBV7-3 to TRBJ2-1; 10 positions match TRBD2. The CDR3 has 14 residues. With 11 bases clipped from V and 6 bases from J, the junction kept 10 bases outside the gene matches. Looked up from germline, CDR1 is SGHTA and CDR2 is FQGTGA. CDR3 bases: TGTGCCTCCAGAGAAGCGGGGGGGCCCAATGAGCAGTTCTTC. The encoded protein is CASREAGGPNEQFF.

The rearrangement joins TRBV24-1 to TRBJ1-2, with D maybe TRBD1 (5 bases). The germline V and J ends were trimmed by 1 base and 4 bases, with 9 bases remaining between them. The germline V gene encodes CDR1 KGHDR and CDR2 SFDVKD. The CDR3 covers 14 residues. The CDR3 DNA reads TGTGCCACCAGTGATTTCGACAGTATCTATGGCTACACCTTC. It specifies CATSDFDSIYGYTF.

The chain combines TRBV9 with TRBJ1-1; 7 positions agree with TRBD1. Germline lookup yields CDR1 SGDLS and CDR2 YYNGEE. The CDR3 is 14 amino acids. V was pared by 4 bases and J by 6 bases, with 9 bases of the junction left unmatched. The CDR3 sequence is CASSPGGTIPEAFF. Written as DNA, the CDR3 is TGTGCCAGCAGCCCAGGGGGTACGATCCCTGAAGCTTTCTTT.

The chain employs TRBV29-1 and TRBJ1-1; 11 positions agree with TRBD1. Germline V gene lookup returns CDR1 SQVTM and CDR2 ANQGSEA. Trimming took 4 bases from V and 0 from J; bases not matched to a gene: 4. CDR3 size: 15 residues. CDR3: CSVGDRGGVNTEAFF. Written as DNA, the CDR3 is TGCAGCGTTGGGGACAGGGGGGGTGTGAACACTGAAGCTTTCTTT.

V gene TRBV9 combines with J gene TRBJ1-6; D is possibly TRBD1 (5 bases). CDR3 length equals 14 residues. V shed 1 base and J shed 5 bases, with 7 bases lying between them. Germline CDR1 SGDLS, CDR2 YYNGEE. CDR3 nucleotide sequence: TGTGCCAGCAGCGTATCAGGGAATAATTCACCCCTCCACTTT. Amino acid sequence: CASSVSGNNSPLHF.

V and J are TRBV27 and TRBJ1-5; TRBD1 agrees at 9 bases. CDR3 length: 14 residues. The germline gives CDR1 MNHEY, CDR2 SMNVEV (reference sequence). Germline trimming cut 9 bases from V and 4 bases from J; bases unmatched to any gene: 7. The CDR3 DNA reads TGTGCCAGTCGCCGGGACAGGGAGAATCAGCCCCAGCATTTT. It encodes CASRRDRENQPQHF.

The rearrangement links TRBV5-6 to TRBJ2-7; maybe TRBD1 (5 bases). The CDR3 covers 14 residues. Trimming removed 7 bases from V and 4 bases from J, with 18 bases in between. Germline V lookup: CDR1 SGHDT, CDR2 YYEEEE. The CDR3 DNA is TGTGCCAGCTGGGGCCGTCTGGAGAGTTACGAGCAGTACTTC. As protein: CASWGRLESYEQYF.

The count of this clone is one. The chain recombines TRBV5-1 with TRBJ2-7; D may be TRBD1 (6 bases). From germline, CDR1 is SGHRS and CDR2 YFSETQ. The ends were cut back, 4 bases at V and 3 bases at J, with 17 bases in the middle. There are 15 residues in the CDR3. The CDR3 protein is CASSPEAGAFYEQYF. The DNA for the CDR3 is TGCGCCAGCAGCCCCGAGGCAGGGGCGTTCTACGAGCAGTACTTC.